Each of the 26 T cell receptor beta chains below was sequenced from the same sample in a study of technical replicates of blood from several donors. Measured with immunoSEQ multiplex PCR; TCRdb has only the in-frame clones, and not every one. The table has more than 90,000 clones, around 96% seen once. What was sequenced was T cells isolated from PBMCs. The source of these receptors is a human donor in good health.

The J gene is TRBJ2-1, the V gene TRBV19; 8 bases agree with TRBD2. The germline gives CDR1 LNHDA, CDR2 SQIVND (reference sequence). The CDR3 runs 14 residues. V was pared by 10 bases and J by 3 bases, with 8 bases of the junction left unmatched. For the CDR3, the DNA is TGTGCCACGTTTTCGGGGGGGGGCTACAATGAGCAGTTCTTC. It encodes CATFSGGGYNEQFF.

The chain carries TRBV18 and TRBJ1-4, with D unresolved. Germline values: CDR1 KGHSH, CDR2 LQKENI. V was cut by 10 bases and J by 2 bases, with 11 bases left in between. The CDR3 extends over 13 amino acids. CDR3 loop: CATGRGTNEKLFF. The CDR3 nucleotides read TGTGCCACCGGTCGAGGGACTAATGAAAAACTGTTTTTT.

CDR3 DNA: TGTGCCAGCAGCCGACAGGGTTTTTCTGGAAACACCATATATTTT. Its protein is CASSRQGFSGNTIYF. The chain is built from TRBV7-2 and TRBJ1-3; 7 bases align to TRBD1. CDR1 and CDR2 from the germline V gene are SGHTA and FQGNSA. CDR3 size: 15 residues. V shed 5 bases, J shed 1 base, and the junction held 5 bases outside the gene matches.

This sequence joins TRBV7-6 and TRBJ1-2; 7 bases agree with TRBD1. With V trimmed by 5 bases and J by 7 bases, 13 bases remained unmatched. The CDR3 consists of 15 residues. CDR1 is SGHVS and CDR2 is FNYEAQ in the germline V gene. The CDR3 bases are TGTGCCAGCAGCCCCAGTAGAGACAGGGCCAGTGGCTACACCTTC. This encodes CASSPSRDRASGYTF. Looking up the rest from reference TRBV7-6 and TRBJ1-2 gives the full variable domain: GAGVSQSPRYKVTKRGQDVALRCDPISGHVSLYWYRQALGQGPEFLTYFNYEAQQDKSGLPNDRFSAERPEGSISTLTIQRTEQRDSAMYRCASSPSRDRASGYTFGSGTRLTVV.

DNA for the CDR3: TGCGCCAGCAGCCAGGACAGGGGACTGAACAATGAGCAGTTCTTC. The encoded protein is CASSQDRGLNNEQFF. The chain links TRBV4-1 to TRBJ2-1; 9 nucleotides line up with TRBD1. With V trimmed by 3 bases and J by 5 bases, 5 bases remained unmatched. Per the germline V gene, CDR1 is MGHRA and CDR2 is YSYEKL. The CDR3 runs 15 residues.

The chain is built from TRBV5-3 and TRBJ1-2, with D possibly matching TRBD1 (5 bases). Being an ORF, TRBV5-3 has a function that is uncertain. Trimming stripped 5 bases from V and 5 bases from J, with 16 bases between. The CDR3 spans 14 residues. Here the CDR3 reads CARSPMTEVYGYTF. The CDR3 region has the DNA TGTGCCAGAAGTCCGATGACAGAAGTTTATGGCTACACCTTC.

This clone was seen only a few times. The chain has TRBV10-1 and TRBJ1-1, with D perhaps matching TRBD1 (5 bases). V shed 3 bases and J shed 3 bases, with 8 bases lying between them. Germline CDR1 WNHNN, CDR2 SYGVQD (reference sequence). CDR3 size: 13 residues. This chain's CDR3 is CASSERQYTEAFF. The CDR3 DNA is TGCGCCAGCAGTGAACGACAGTACACTGAAGCTTTCTTT.

This clone was recorded only once. The J gene is TRBJ2-3, the V gene TRBV2; no clear D gene. V was pared by 10 bases and J by 0 bases, with 17 bases between. The CDR3 length is 15 residues. Per the germline V gene, CDR1 is SNHLY and CDR2 is FYNNEI. CDR3 nucleotides: TGTGCCACCCTAGGCCGGATCGCTAGCACAGATACGCAGTATTTT. Its translation: CATLGRIASTDTQYF.

V gene TRBV5-1 combines with J gene TRBJ2-7, with D unresolved. CDR1 and CDR2 from the germline V gene are SGHRS and YFSETQ. CDR3 size: 11 residues. The V gene lost 4 bases and the J gene lost 7 bases, with 9 bases spanning the gap. CDR3 bases: TGCGCCAGCAGCCCAGGTTATGAGCAGTACTTC. Its translation is CASSPGYEQYF. The whole variable domain, filled in from reference TRBV5-1 and TRBJ2-7, reads KAGVTQTPRYLIKTRGQQVTLSCSPISGHRSVSWYQQTPGQGLQFLFEYFSETQRNKGNFPGRFSGRQFSNSRSEMNVSTLELGDSALYLCASSPGYEQYFGPGTRLTVT.

The chain links TRBV9 to TRBJ2-2; D perhaps matches TRBD2 (5 bases). CDR3 length: 15 amino acids. Germline V gene sequence: CDR1 SGDLS, CDR2 YYNGEE. The V end lost 0 bases, the J end lost 1 base, and 7 bases lay between the germline ends. For the CDR3, the DNA is TGTGCCAGCAGCGTAGCAGCGGTGAACACCGGGGAGCTGTTTTTT. It specifies CASSVAAVNTGELFF.

The chain joins TRBV6-1 to TRBJ2-7, with D maybe TRBD2 (6 bases). The CDR3 sequence is 13 residues long. Germline assignment: CDR1 MNHNS and CDR2 SASEGT. V lost 8 bases and J 6 bases, leaving 17 bases between the germline ends. The CDR3 DNA is TGTGCCAGCGCCCTCTCGCAGGAGGGCGAGCAGTACTTC. Its translation: CASALSQEGEQYF.

The chain links TRBV28 to TRBJ1-3, with 7 bases lining up with TRBD1. Germline-derived CDR1 and CDR2 are MDHEN and SYDVKM. Germline trimming cut 3 bases from V and 3 bases from J; bases unmatched to any gene: 5. The CDR3 runs to 15 residues. CDR3: CASSLSQGHGNTIYF. In DNA, the CDR3 is TGTGCCAGCAGTTTGTCACAGGGGCATGGAAACACCATATATTTT.

The V gene is TRBV28, the J gene TRBJ1-5, with a tentative D call TRBD1 (5 bases). The CDR3 length is 17 residues. Germline V gives CDR1 MDHEN, CDR2 SYDVKM. Trimming pared 6 bases from V and 0 bases from J, leaving 18 bases between. CDR3 in amino acids: CASSKFRVRNSNQPQHF. DNA for the CDR3: TGTGCCAGCAGCAAATTCAGGGTCAGGAATAGCAATCAGCCCCAGCATTTT.

The chain couples TRBV4-1 to TRBJ2-3, with 10 bases matching TRBD2. CDR1 and CDR2 from the germline V gene are MGHRA and YSYEKL. V shed 0 bases, J shed 6 bases, and the junction held 12 bases outside the gene matches. CDR3 length: 18 amino acids. This CDR3 is CASSQERGLARLGDTQYF. CDR3 nucleotides: TGCGCCAGCAGCCAAGAAAGGGGACTAGCGAGGTTGGGGGATACGCAGTATTTT.

On this clone: The germline gene is not matched at one end of the junction; a read error may be the cause. The chain couples TRBV19 to TRBJ2-7; D remains unclear. Germline loops: CDR1 LNHDA, CDR2 SQIVND (reference sequence). The CDR3 extends over 15 amino acids. The CDR3 DNA reads as TGTGCCAGTAGTTTAGAAAAAGACGGAGCCTACGAGCAGTACTTC. Amino acids: CASSLEKDGAYEQYF.

The rearrangement links TRBV19 to TRBJ2-1, with 7 nucleotides matching TRBD1. Germline V gene data show CDR1 as LNHDA and CDR2 as SQIVND (reference sequence). V lost 4 bases to trimming and J lost 2 bases; unmatched junction nucleotides: 8. The CDR3 loop spans 16 amino acids. Here the CDR3 reads CASSTYYRGAYNEQFF. CDR3 sequence (DNA): TGTGCCAGTAGTACTTACTACAGGGGAGCCTACAATGAGCAGTTCTTC.

The V call is TRBV6-1, the J call TRBJ1-1; D unclear. Germline values: CDR1 MNHNS, CDR2 SASEGT. The CDR3 spans 11 residues. Trimming pared 6 bases from V and 3 bases from J, leaving 5 bases between. CDR3 nucleotides: TGTGCCAGCAGGGACTACACTGAAGCTTTCTTT. This gives the protein CASRDYTEAFF.

The chain couples TRBV5-8 to TRBJ1-5; D is ambiguous. The CDR3 has 15 residues. V was clipped by 0 bases and J by 0 bases, with 7 bases between them. Germline-derived CDR1 and CDR2 are SGHTS and YDEGEE. The DNA for the CDR3 is TGTGCCAGCAGCTTGGGAGGGAATAGCAATCAGCCCCAGCATTTT. Amino acids: CASSLGGNSNQPQHF.

Here the CDR3 DNA reads TGTGCCAGTAGTCTACGCCCCGGGACTCCTCTCGGGGCCCAGTACTTC. Protein: CASSLRPGTPLGAQYF. The chain recombines TRBV19 with TRBJ2-5; D may be TRBD2 (6 bases). Trimming cost V 5 bases and J 9 bases, with 25 bases left between them. CDR3 size: 16 residues. CDR1 is LNHDA and CDR2 is SQIVND in the germline V gene (reference sequence).

The chain links TRBV5-1 to TRBJ2-5, with a possible D match to TRBD1 (5 bases). This CDR3 comprises 14 residues. Trimming left V 1 base short and J 1 base short, with 8 bases between. Germline V gene sequence: CDR1 SGHRS, CDR2 YFSETQ. The CDR3 sequence: CASSLFQGQETQYF. As DNA, the CDR3 is TGCGCCAGCAGCTTGTTCCAGGGCCAAGAGACCCAGTACTTC.

V is TRBV4-1 and J is TRBJ2-4; D not resolved. The CDR3 spans 14 residues. Germline CDR1 MGHRA, CDR2 YSYEKL. V was pared by 2 bases and J by 0 bases, with 5 bases between. Written as DNA, the CDR3 is TGCGCCAGCAGCCAACCGGTAGCCAAAAACATTCAGTACTTC. Its protein is CASSQPVAKNIQYF.

This chain connects TRBV4-1 to TRBJ1-6; 8 bases agree with TRBD1. Germline V gene data show CDR1 as MGHRA and CDR2 as YSYEKL. The CDR3 covers 15 residues. Trimming at V came to 5 bases and at J to 5 bases, leaving 5 bases not matched to a gene. As DNA, the CDR3 is TGCGCCAGCAGCTCCGGGACAGGCAATAATTCACCCCTCCACTTT. It specifies CASSSGTGNNSPLHF.

The genes are TRBV5-6 and TRBJ2-5; 7 nucleotides agree with TRBD1. The J segment lost 6 bases and the V segment lost 0 bases, leaving 11 bases of the junction unmatched. Germline V gives CDR1 SGHDT, CDR2 YYEEEE. The CDR3 runs to 16 residues. The CDR3, as DNA: TGTGCCAGCAGCTTGGCTCCCCTAGGGGGCTGGCAGACCCAGTACTTC. Its protein product is CASSLAPLGGWQTQYF.

In its sample, this clone was seen once. This chain uses TRBV12-5 with TRBJ2-7; TRBD1 agrees at 7 bases. Germline V lookup: CDR1 LGHNT, CDR2 FRNRAP. The junction had 19 bases not matched to a gene; V was cut back by 2 bases and J by 0 bases. This CDR3 comprises 20 residues. CDR3 loop: CASGLPRQGRRERSSYEQYF. The CDR3 DNA is TGTGCTAGTGGTTTGCCACGACAGGGAAGGCGAGAACGGAGCTCCTACGAGCAGTACTTC.

The chain carries TRBV5-1 and TRBJ2-7; no clear D. Germline V gene sequence: CDR1 SGHRS, CDR2 YFSETQ. The CDR3 length is 12 residues. V was clipped by 3 bases and J by 3 bases, with 7 bases between them. CDR3 bases: TGCGCCAGCAGCTCCCCCAACTACGAGCAGTACTTC. Amino acid sequence: CASSSPNYEQYF.

The chain uses TRBV30 and TRBJ1-2, with unresolved D. Germline V gene data show CDR1 as GTSNPN and CDR2 as SVGIG (reference sequence). CDR3 length: 12 amino acids. V was clipped by 0 bases and J by 4 bases, with 6 bases between them. As DNA, the CDR3 is TGTGCCTGGAGTGTAGCCGCCTATGGCTACACCTTC. This translates into CAWSVAAYGYTF.